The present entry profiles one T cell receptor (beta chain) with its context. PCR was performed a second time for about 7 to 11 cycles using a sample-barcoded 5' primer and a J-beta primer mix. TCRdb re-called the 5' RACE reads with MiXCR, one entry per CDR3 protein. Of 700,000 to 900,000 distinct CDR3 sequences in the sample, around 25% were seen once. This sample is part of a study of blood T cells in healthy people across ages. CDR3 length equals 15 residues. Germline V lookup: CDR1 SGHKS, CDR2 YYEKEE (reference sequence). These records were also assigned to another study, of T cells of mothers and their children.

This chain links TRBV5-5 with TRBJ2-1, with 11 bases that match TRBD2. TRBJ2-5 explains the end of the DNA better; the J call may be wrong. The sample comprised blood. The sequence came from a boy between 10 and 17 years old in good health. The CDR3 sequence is CASSSLAGGGKTQYF. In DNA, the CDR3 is TGTGCCAGCAGCTCTCTAGCGGGGGGAGGAAAGACCCAGTACTTC.